The 20 T cell receptor beta chains in this list originate from one sample, sequenced in a study of T cell responses to AZD1222 COVID-19 vaccine. Profiling relied on immunoSEQ multiplex PCR, and the TCRdb table lists in-frame clones only, not all of them. The sample lists 120,000 or so clones; over 75% were seen once. The input for sequencing was peripheral blood, taken on day 0 of AZD1222 vaccination. These receptors all come from an adult in good health.

The V gene is TRBV27, the J gene TRBJ2-4, with D perhaps given as TRBD1 or TRBD2 (5 bases each). The CDR3 totals 16 residues. Germline-derived CDR1 and CDR2 are MNHEY and SMNVEV (reference sequence). Trimming pared 2 bases from V and 0 bases from J, leaving 11 bases between. CDR3 nucleotide sequence: TGTGCCAGCAGTTTAGGGGGACGGCTAGCCAAAAACATTCAGTACTTC. Its translation: CASSLGGRLAKNIQYF.

The V call is TRBV10-3, the J call TRBJ2-7; 10 bases are shared with TRBD2. Germline V gene lookup returns CDR1 ENHRY and CDR2 SYGVKD. J lost 6 bases, V lost 0 bases, and 5 bases had no gene match. The CDR3 extends over 15 amino acids. The CDR3 loop reads CAISESGLAFGEQYF. The CDR3 region has the DNA TGTGCCATCAGTGAGTCGGGACTAGCGTTTGGCGAGCAGTACTTC.

The rearrangement links TRBV28 to TRBJ1-4; tentatively, D is TRBD1 (6 bases). Looked up from germline, CDR1 is MDHEN and CDR2 is SYDVKM. Deletions cut 2 bases from V and 0 bases from J, with 19 bases between. This CDR3 is 19 amino acids long. In nucleotides, the CDR3 is TGTGCCAGCAGTTTACATCGACAGGTAATTAACGCAACTAATGAAAAACTGTTTTTT. This codes for CASSLHRQVINATNEKLFF.

The J gene is TRBJ2-2, the V gene TRBV28; D is possibly TRBD1 (5 bases). This CDR3 is 16 amino acids long. The V and J ends lost 2 bases and 1 base respectively, with 11 bases between them. Germline V gene lookup returns CDR1 MDHEN and CDR2 SYDVKM. The CDR3, as DNA: TGTGCCAGCAGTTTAAGGCAGGGCCGGAACACCGGGGAGCTGTTTTTT. This translates into CASSLRQGRNTGELFF.

The CDR3 protein is CASSPEGLDYGYTF. In DNA form, the CDR3 reads TGTGCCAGCAGCCCAGAGGGTTTGGACTATGGCTACACCTTC. The chain links TRBV9 to TRBJ1-2; D is undetermined. The CDR3 is 14 amino acids. In germline, CDR1 is SGDLS, CDR2 YYNGEE. V was clipped by 4 bases and J by 3 bases, with 13 bases between them. The entire variable domain, with the rest obtained from reference TRBV9 and TRBJ1-2, is as follows: DSGVTQTPKHLITATGQRVTLRCSPRSGDLSVYWYQQSLDQGLQFLIQYYNGEERAKGNILERFSAQQFPDLHSELNLSSLELGDSALYFCASSPEGLDYGYTFGSGTRLTVV.

V gene TRBV6-5 combines with J gene TRBJ2-1; the D gene could be TRBD1 or TRBD2 (6 bases each). The CDR3 is 11 amino acids. V gave up 7 bases and J gave up 11 bases, with 12 bases separating them. Germline V gene sequence: CDR1 MNHEY, CDR2 SVGAGI. Here the CDR3 DNA reads TGTGCCAGCACCCAAGGGGGGAAGCAGTTCTTC. It yields the protein CASTQGGKQFF.

The chain employs TRBV29-1 and TRBJ1-4, with D maybe TRBD1 (6 bases). The ends were cut back, 6 bases at V and 3 bases at J, with 14 bases in the middle. Germline V CDR1 and CDR2: SQVTM, ANQGSEA. This CDR3 spans 14 amino acids. CDR3 DNA sequence: TGCAGCGTACAGGGAGGGGCATCTAATGAAAAACTGTTTTTT. Amino acid sequence: CSVQGGASNEKLFF.

This chain connects TRBV4-2 to TRBJ2-5; no clear D. CDR3 length equals 15 residues. With 0 bases removed from V and 1 base from J, the gap between germline ends came to 9 bases. From germline, CDR1 is LGHNA and CDR2 YNFKEQ. CDR3 coding DNA: TGTGCCAGCAGCCAAGACTACAGCTTCCAAGAGACCCAGTACTTC. Its translation is CASSQDYSFQETQYF.

The chain employs TRBV28 and TRBJ1-2, with unresolved D. Trimming took 8 bases from V and 1 from J, leaving 17 bases between them. The CDR3 consists of 15 residues. In germline, CDR1 is MDHEN, CDR2 SYDVKM. Here the CDR3 DNA reads TGTGCCAGCCTCAGGTCTCTCCCCTATAACTATGGCTACACCTTC. Its translation is CASLRSLPYNYGYTF.

V usage is TRBV27 and J usage is TRBJ2-4; D not resolved. This CDR3 has 13 amino acids. V was trimmed by 0 bases and J by 1 base, leaving 1 base between them. The V gene's germline CDR1 is MNHEY and CDR2 SMNVEV (reference sequence). CDR3 sequence reads: CASSLSAKNIQYF. The CDR3 nucleotides read TGTGCCAGCAGTTTATCGGCCAAAAACATTCAGTACTTC.

This clone has just one count. The V and J genes are TRBV5-1 and TRBJ2-5; a weak D match, TRBD1 (6 bases). Trimming took 1 base from V and 3 from J, leaving 16 bases between them. There are 16 residues in the CDR3. Germline lookup yields CDR1 SGHRS and CDR2 YFSETQ. CDR3: CASSLSVGTLKETQYF. CDR3 nucleotides: TGCGCCAGCAGCTTGTCAGTGGGGACATTGAAAGAGACCCAGTACTTC.

This sequence joins TRBV5-1 and TRBJ2-7, with no clear D. The length of the CDR3 is 14 residues. The germline V gene has CDR1 SGHRS and CDR2 YFSETQ. Trimming shortened V by 0 bases and J by 2 bases, and 9 bases separated the two germline ends. Here the CDR3 DNA reads TGCGCCAGCAGCTTGGAAGAAGCCGCCTACGAGCAGTACTTC. As protein: CASSLEEAAYEQYF.

J is TRBJ2-7 and V is TRBV28, with 7 nucleotides matching TRBD1. CDR1 is MDHEN and CDR2 is SYDVKM in the germline V gene. Unmatched junction bases numbered 1, after V lost 2 bases and J lost 3 bases. CDR3 length: 13 residues. The CDR3 DNA follows: TGTGCCAGCAGTTTAACAGGGGACTACGAGCAGTACTTC. This sequence encodes CASSLTGDYEQYF.

This sequence joins TRBV6-5 and TRBJ2-7; D is unclear. Trimming removed 5 bases at V and 4 bases at J, with 3 bases between. Germline values: CDR1 MNHEY, CDR2 SVGAGI. The CDR3 runs 10 residues. The CDR3 region has the DNA TGTGCCAGCAGTACATACGAGCAGTACTTC. Protein: CASSTYEQYF.

The genes are TRBV6-6 and TRBJ2-7, with 7 bases lining up with TRBD1. V trimming: 0 bases; J trimming: 1 base; junction bases outside the gene matches: 6. The CDR3 runs 16 residues. From germline, CDR1 is MNHNY and CDR2 SVGAGI (reference sequence). This chain's CDR3 is CASSYSRTGSSYEQYF. CDR3 bases: TGTGCCAGCAGTTACTCGAGGACAGGATCATCCTACGAGCAGTACTTC.

The chain has TRBV5-1 and TRBJ2-1; TRBD2 matches at 8 bases. The germline V gene encodes CDR1 SGHRS and CDR2 YFSETQ. J was trimmed by 7 bases and V by 3 bases; bases with no gene match: 12. The CDR3 is made up of 16 amino acids. CDR3: CASSSISGTMGNEQFF. The CDR3 DNA follows: TGCGCCAGCAGCTCGATTAGCGGGACGATGGGGAATGAGCAGTTCTTC.

V is TRBV7-2 and J is TRBJ2-5; maybe TRBD2 (6 bases). This CDR3 region has 13 residues. Germline CDR1 is SGHTA and CDR2 is FQGNSA. V lost 3 bases and J 2 bases, leaving 7 bases between the germline ends. The CDR3 loop is CASSFGGQETQYF. As DNA, the CDR3 is TGTGCCAGCAGCTTCGGAGGGCAAGAGACCCAGTACTTC.

V is TRBV9 and J is TRBJ1-3; D unresolved. The CDR3 covers 13 residues. Trimming removed 3 bases from V and 1 base from J, with 5 bases in between. Germline V gene lookup returns CDR1 SGDLS and CDR2 YYNGEE. CDR3 region: CASSASSGNTIYF. For the CDR3, the DNA is TGTGCCAGCAGCGCCTCGTCTGGAAACACCATATATTTT. Full variable domain (remainder filled in from reference TRBV9 and TRBJ1-3): DSGVTQTPKHLITATGQRVTLRCSPRSGDLSVYWYQQSLDQGLQFLIQYYNGEERAKGNILERFSAQQFPDLHSELNLSSLELGDSALYFCASSASSGNTIYFGEGSWLTVV.

The chain combines TRBV6-5 with TRBJ1-3; D ambiguous. Trimming took 6 bases from V and 3 from J, leaving 15 bases between them. This CDR3 comprises 15 residues. Germline CDR1 reads MNHEY; CDR2 reads SVGAGI. The CDR3 sequence: CASSRGSIHGNTIYF. CDR3 bases: TGTGCCAGCAGCCGTGGGTCTATACATGGAAACACCATATATTTT.

The V gene is TRBV27, the J gene TRBJ2-1; 7 bases fit TRBD2. After removal of 8 bases from V and 2 bases from J, the junction contained 9 bases not matched to a gene. The CDR3 spans 15 residues. The germline V gene encodes CDR1 MNHEY and CDR2 SMNVEV (reference sequence). The CDR3 DNA sequence: TGTGCCAGCCGGCCCACCCGGGGGGCCTACAATGAGCAGTTCTTC. Protein sequence: CASRPTRGAYNEQFF.